The TCR beta chain described here comes from a study of shared clonotypes between healthy human individuals. Findings and limits, study-wide: Clonotypes which were not shared had lower generation probabilities than clonotypes that all four donors shared.

Assay used: immunoSEQ multiplex PCR; TCRdb lists only in-frame clones, some missing. The table includes approximately 1,000,000 clones, approximately 80% detected once. Trimming removed 0 bases at V and 8 bases at J, with 4 bases between. CDR3 length: 11 amino acids. The germline V gene encodes CDR1 MNHNS and CDR2 SASEGT. The donors, all of them Caucasian adults, lived in Nashville, Tennessee. Comments on this clone: Its cognate antigen is unknown.

The sequencing sample was made of memory CD4+ T cells from PBMCs. Subset denoted: CD45RA-negative fraction. The chain employs TRBV6-1 and TRBJ1-2; no definite D call. The source of this sequence is a man between 18 and 35 years old in good health. Some clones in this sample may be carry-over from other donors' samples. For the CDR3, the DNA is TGTGCCAGCAGTGAAGCGAGAGGCTACACCTTC. This gives the protein CASSEARGYTF.